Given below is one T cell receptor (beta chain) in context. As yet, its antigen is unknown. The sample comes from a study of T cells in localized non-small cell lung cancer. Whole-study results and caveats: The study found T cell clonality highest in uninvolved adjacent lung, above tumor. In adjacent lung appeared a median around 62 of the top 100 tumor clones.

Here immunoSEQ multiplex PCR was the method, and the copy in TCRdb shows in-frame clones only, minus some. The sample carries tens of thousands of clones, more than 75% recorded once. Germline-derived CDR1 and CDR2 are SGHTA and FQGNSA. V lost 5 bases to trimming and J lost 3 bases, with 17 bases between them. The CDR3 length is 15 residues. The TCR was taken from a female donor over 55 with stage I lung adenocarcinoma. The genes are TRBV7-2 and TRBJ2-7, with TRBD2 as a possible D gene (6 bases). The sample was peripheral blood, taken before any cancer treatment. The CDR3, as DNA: TGTGCCAGCAGCCCTCGGGAGCCACTGAACTACGAGCAGTACTTC. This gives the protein CASSPREPLNYEQYF. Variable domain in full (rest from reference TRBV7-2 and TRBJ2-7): GAGVSQSPSNKVTEKGKDVELRCDPISGHTALYWYRQSLGQGLEFLIYFQGNSAPDKSGLPSDRFSAERTGGSVSTLTIQRTQQEDSAVYLCASSPREPLNYEQYFGPGTRLTVT.